This entry concerns a single TCR beta chain. Other nucleotide sequences from this sample produce the same CDR3. This sample was taken from a study of cytomegalovirus exposure and HLA in healthy donors. CDR1 SGDLS and CDR2 YYNGEE come from the germline V gene. The CDR3 length is 15 residues. The J segment lost 4 bases and the V segment lost 0 bases, leaving 2 bases of the junction unmatched. Some clones are missing from TCRdb's copy, which holds only in-frame ones; the method was immunoSEQ multiplex PCR. The sample shows around 160,000 clones, more than 70% of them seen only once. The receptor was isolated from a young man in good health and CMV-seronegative. The specimen was PBMCs. The genes are TRBV9 and TRBJ2-7; 12 nucleotides line up with TRBD2. CDR3 in DNA: TGTGCCAGCAGCGTAGGACTAGCGGGAGTTTACGAGCAGTACTTC. As protein: CASSVGLAGVYEQYF.